Below, 4 T cell receptor beta chains from the same sample are listed, as sequenced in a study of shared clonotypes between healthy human individuals. The table came from immunoSEQ multiplex PCR; TCRdb's copy has only in-frame clones and leaves some out. The profile shows approximately 2.3 million clones, 85% to 95% of them singletons. Sequencing was done on a sample of naive CD4+ T cells from PBMCs. The subset is: CD45RA+ positively selected. Receptors were obtained from a man aged 18 to 29 in good health. Some clones in this sample may be carry-over from other donors' samples.

V and J are TRBV27 and TRBJ2-7, with 8 bases matching TRBD1. J was trimmed by 0 bases and V by 4 bases; bases with no gene match: 8. This CDR3 has 16 residues. Germline assignment: CDR1 MNHEY and CDR2 SMNVEV (reference sequence). CDR3 loop: CASSSPRQGLSYEQYF. For the CDR3, the DNA is TGTGCCAGCAGTTCCCCCCGACAGGGGCTCTCCTACGAGCAGTACTTC.

The chain joins TRBV2 to TRBJ2-7; D may be TRBD2 (6 bases). V lost 6 bases, J lost 2 bases, and 14 bases lay in between. Germline-derived CDR1 and CDR2 are SNHLY and FYNNEI. The CDR3 is 14 residues long. CDR3: CASRTASVTYEQYF. The CDR3 DNA sequence: TGTGCCAGCAGGACGGCTAGCGTCACCTACGAGCAGTACTTC.

The sample holds a few counts of this clone. The chain carries TRBV2 and TRBJ1-3; 7 positions agree with TRBD1. The trim removed 6 bases at V and 3 bases at J, leaving 8 bases unmatched. The CDR3 contains 15 residues. In germline, CDR1 is SNHLY, CDR2 FYNNEI. The CDR3 coding sequence is TGTGCCAGCAGAAAGTCGGGACAGAGTGGAAACACCATATATTTT. Amino acid sequence: CASRKSGQSGNTIYF.

The chain is built from TRBV28 and TRBJ1-1, with no clear D. This CDR3 region has 16 residues. Germline V gives CDR1 MDHEN, CDR2 SYDVKM. With 2 bases removed from V and 0 bases from J, the gap between germline ends came to 13 bases. CDR3 sequence reads: CASSLVGSSMNTEAFF. The CDR3 bases are TGTGCCAGCAGTTTAGTGGGATCTAGCATGAACACTGAAGCTTTCTTT. Full variable domain (missing parts from reference TRBV28 and TRBJ1-1): DVKVTQSSRYLVKRTGEKVFLECVQDMDHENMFWYRQDPGLGLRLIYFSYDVKMKEKGDIPEGYSVSREKKERFSLILESASTNQTSMYLCASSLVGSSMNTEAFFGQGTRLTVV.